The rows below give T cell receptor beta chains drawn from one sample of a study of blood T cells in healthy people across ages. MiXCR, applied by TCRdb to the 5' RACE reads, yields one record per CDR3 protein. Of about 1.7 million distinct CDR3 sequences in the sample, 25% to 30% were seen once. The specimen sequenced was blood. The receptors derive from a woman in her thirties in good health. Each CDR3 is given with its conserved first and last residue. Each record gives: clone size, V gene, J gene, D gene, CDR3 DNA, CDR3 protein. A D gene is named only where the DNA matches it firmly. Rows may omit the clone size; those that give it use once, few, many or a size class.

clone size: few; V gene: TRBV29-1; J gene: TRBJ2-3; D gene: TRBD1; CDR3 DNA: TGCAGCGTTGATACCGGACAGGGGGGAGATACGCAGTATTTT; CDR3 protein: CSVDTGQGGDTQYF
clone size: few; V gene: TRBV3-1; J gene: TRBJ2-7; D gene: -; CDR3 DNA: TGTGCCAGCAGCCTTCAATCCGAGCAGTACTTC; CDR3 protein: CASSLQSEQYF
clone size: many; V gene: TRBV27; J gene: TRBJ2-1; D gene: TRBD2; CDR3 DNA: TGTGCCAGCAGTTCCCCCGGACTAGGAGCCTTATACAATGAGCAGTTCTTC; CDR3 protein: CASSSPGLGALYNEQFF
clone size: -; V gene: TRBV5-1; J gene: TRBJ1-5; D gene: TRBD1; CDR3 DNA: TGCGCCAGCAGACCGACAGGGGCAGAGAATCAGCCCCAGCATTTT; CDR3 protein: CASRPTGAENQPQHF
clone size: -; V gene: TRBV20-1; J gene: TRBJ2-3; D gene: -; CDR3 DNA: TGCAGTGCTAGGCGCCACAGCACAGATACGCAGTATTTT; CDR3 protein: CSARRHSTDTQYF
clone size: -; V gene: TRBV6-1; J gene: TRBJ1-2; D gene: -; CDR3 DNA: TGTGCCAGCACACTCGGCAGCTCCTATGGCTACACCTTC; CDR3 protein: CASTLGSSYGYTF
clone size: -; V gene: TRBV3-1; J gene: TRBJ2-3; D gene: TRBD2; CDR3 DNA: TGTGCCAGCAGCCAAGACGGCGGGGGTGTTTATGATACGCAGTATTTT; CDR3 protein: CASSQDGGGVYDTQYF
clone size: -; V gene: TRBV5-1; J gene: TRBJ1-2; D gene: -; CDR3 DNA: TGCGCCAGCAGCTCCGCGAATTTACAGGGCCCTTATGGCTACACCTTC; CDR3 protein: CASSSANLQGPYGYTF
clone size: many; V gene: TRBV6-2/TRBV6-3; J gene: TRBJ1-2; D gene: -; CDR3 DNA: TGTGCCAGCAGTTACTTCGACAGGTCCCCGTCGAGCTATGGCTACACCTTC; CDR3 protein: CASSYFDRSPSSYGYTF
clone size: -; V gene: TRBV29-1; J gene: TRBJ2-1; D gene: -; CDR3 DNA: TGCAGCGTTGGAAGCGGCCTAGGGGATGAGCAGTTCTTC; CDR3 protein: CSVGSGLGDEQFF
clone size: -; V gene: TRBV29-1; J gene: TRBJ2-3; D gene: TRBD2; CDR3 DNA: TGCAGCGCCCTAGGACTAGCGGGAGGGCCCTTTCAGTATTTT; CDR3 protein: CSALGLAGGPFQYF
clone size: -; V gene: TRBV2; J gene: TRBJ2-7; D gene: -; CDR3 DNA: TGTGCCAGCACCGACCGGGGTCCCTACGAGCAGTACTTC; CDR3 protein: CASTDRGPYEQYF
clone size: many; V gene: TRBV7-6; J gene: TRBJ2-7; D gene: -; CDR3 DNA: TGTGCCAGCAGCTTTTCCGGAATCGAGCAGTACTTC; CDR3 protein: CASSFSGIEQYF
clone size: -; V gene: TRBV20-1; J gene: TRBJ1-2; D gene: -; CDR3 DNA: TGCAGTGCTAGAGCCGGGGGGCGGACCCCTAACTATGACTACACCTTC; CDR3 protein: CSARAGGRTPNYDYTF
clone size: many; V gene: TRBV4-3; J gene: TRBJ2-7; D gene: TRBD1; CDR3 DNA: TGCGCCAGCAGCCATGCGCCGGGACAGACCTACGAGCAGTACTTC; CDR3 protein: CASSHAPGQTYEQYF
clone size: -; V gene: TRBV2; J gene: TRBJ2-5; D gene: -; CDR3 DNA: TGTGCCAGCAGTGGGGGCAACAGGTGGGGTCTCGCGCAGTACTTC; CDR3 protein: CASSGGNRWGLAQYF
clone size: few; V gene: TRBV5-4; J gene: TRBJ2-1; D gene: TRBD2; CDR3 DNA: TGTGCCAGCAGCGAGATAAGCGGGAGGGAAAATGAGCAGTTCTTC; CDR3 protein: CASSEISGRENEQFF
clone size: -; V gene: TRBV7-2; J gene: TRBJ2-3; D gene: -; CDR3 DNA: TGTGCCAGCAGCTTAGAAGGTAGAGGGGGTACGCAGTATTTT; CDR3 protein: CASSLEGRGGTQYF
clone size: many; V gene: TRBV15; J gene: TRBJ2-7; D gene: -; CDR3 DNA: TGTGCCACCAGCAGAGGCGGCGACGAGCAGTACTTC; CDR3 protein: CATSRGGDEQYF
clone size: -; V gene: TRBV3-1; J gene: TRBJ2-1; D gene: -; CDR3 DNA: TGTGCCAGCAGCCAAGGCGGGGCGGGACCTGTCAATGAGCAGTTCTTC; CDR3 protein: CASSQGGAGPVNEQFF
clone size: few; V gene: TRBV11-2; J gene: TRBJ2-5; D gene: TRBD1; CDR3 DNA: TGTGCCAGCAGCGCCCTAGCCCAGGGGGAAGAGACCCAGTACTTC; CDR3 protein: CASSALAQGEETQYF
clone size: few; V gene: TRBV15; J gene: TRBJ1-4; D gene: TRBD1; CDR3 DNA: TGTGCCACCAGCAGAGGGGACAGGATGGAAAAACTGTTTTTT; CDR3 protein: CATSRGDRMEKLFF
clone size: -; V gene: TRBV10-2; J gene: TRBJ1-4; D gene: TRBD1; CDR3 DNA: TGCGCCAGCGGGGACAGGGGCACTAATGAAAAACTGTTTTTT; CDR3 protein: CASGDRGTNEKLFF
clone size: -; V gene: TRBV2; J gene: TRBJ2-3; D gene: TRBD2; CDR3 DNA: TGTGCCAGCAGTGACCTCCTCGGGGGGGCTGCAGATACGCAGTATTTT; CDR3 protein: CASSDLLGGAADTQYF
clone size: -; V gene: TRBV5-1; J gene: TRBJ2-3; D gene: TRBD2; CDR3 DNA: TGCGCCAGCAGCTCTTCAGCGGGAGGGCCAGATACGCAGTATTTT; CDR3 protein: CASSSSAGGPDTQYF
clone size: few; V gene: TRBV10-3; J gene: TRBJ2-2; D gene: -; CDR3 DNA: TGTGCCATCAGTGAGAACAGGGCGATTACCGGGGAGCTGTTTTTT; CDR3 protein: CAISENRAITGELFF
clone size: few; V gene: TRBV7-2; J gene: TRBJ1-2; D gene: -; CDR3 DNA: TGTGCCAGCAGCGTCGGAGCGCAATGGGTCTATGGCTACACCTTC; CDR3 protein: CASSVGAQWVYGYTF
clone size: many; V gene: TRBV4-3; J gene: TRBJ1-2; D gene: -; CDR3 DNA: TGCGCCAGCAGCCAAGGCAGTGGGACTAACTATGGCTACACCTTC; CDR3 protein: CASSQGSGTNYGYTF
clone size: many; V gene: TRBV12-3/TRBV12-4; J gene: TRBJ2-3; D gene: TRBD2; CDR3 DNA: TGTGCCAGCAGCTTCACTAGCGGGAGGACAGATACGCAGTATTTT; CDR3 protein: CASSFTSGRTDTQYF
clone size: -; V gene: TRBV28; J gene: TRBJ2-2; D gene: -; CDR3 DNA: TGTGCCAGCAGCACCCGACTAGTCACCGGGGAGCTGTTTTTT; CDR3 protein: CASSTRLVTGELFF
clone size: -; V gene: TRBV3-1; J gene: TRBJ2-1; D gene: -; CDR3 DNA: TGTGCCAGCAGCCAAGATCAAGGGGAGACCCAGTTCTTC; CDR3 protein: CASSQDQGETQFF
clone size: few; V gene: TRBV3-1; J gene: TRBJ2-5; D gene: -; CDR3 DNA: TGTGCCAGCACCTTAGGTAGCCGGACCCAGAGAATACAAGAGACCCAGTACTTC; CDR3 protein: CASTLGSRTQRIQETQYF
clone size: -; V gene: TRBV5-1; J gene: TRBJ2-3; D gene: -; CDR3 DNA: TGCGCCAGCAGCCCCACCACTAGTACGGCCACAGATACGCAGTATTTT; CDR3 protein: CASSPTTSTATDTQYF
clone size: -; V gene: TRBV20-1; J gene: TRBJ2-3; D gene: -; CDR3 DNA: TGCAGTGCTAGCAACAGTCTAGGAACAGATACGCAGTATTTT; CDR3 protein: CSASNSLGTDTQYF
clone size: -; V gene: TRBV3-1; J gene: TRBJ2-1; D gene: TRBD1; CDR3 DNA: TGTGCCAGCAGCCCGCCTGACGGAAGACAGGGGACCCAGTTCTTC; CDR3 protein: CASSPPDGRQGTQFF
clone size: few; V gene: TRBV18; J gene: TRBJ1-1; D gene: -; CDR3 DNA: TGTGCCAGCTCAACGGTATCGAACACTGAAGCTTTCTTT; CDR3 protein: CASSTVSNTEAFF
clone size: -; V gene: TRBV6-5; J gene: TRBJ1-6; D gene: TRBD1; CDR3 DNA: TGTGCCAGCAGCCGACAGGGACATTCACCCCTCCACTTT; CDR3 protein: CASSRQGHSPLHF
clone size: -; V gene: TRBV10-2; J gene: TRBJ2-7; D gene: -; CDR3 DNA: TGCGCCAGCAGCGCGACCGAACGGGAGAAGCAGTACTTC; CDR3 protein: CASSATEREKQYF
clone size: few; V gene: TRBV5-1; J gene: TRBJ2-3; D gene: TRBD1; CDR3 DNA: TGCGCCAGCAGCCATGGACAGGGAAGCACAGATACGCAGTATTTT; CDR3 protein: CASSHGQGSTDTQYF
clone size: many; V gene: TRBV29-1; J gene: TRBJ2-7; D gene: TRBD1; CDR3 DNA: TGCAGCGTAGCAGGGGGCTACGGCGAGCAGTACTTC; CDR3 protein: CSVAGGYGEQYF
clone size: -; V gene: TRBV7-9; J gene: TRBJ2-2; D gene: -; CDR3 DNA: TGTGCCAGCAGCTTATTAGGGGCCGGGGAGCTGTTTTTT; CDR3 protein: CASSLLGAGELFF
clone size: -; V gene: TRBV29-1; J gene: TRBJ2-7; D gene: -; CDR3 DNA: TGCAGCGTTGAACGGACAGACCCCTACGGGCAGTACTTC; CDR3 protein: CSVERTDPYGQYF
clone size: -; V gene: TRBV12-3/TRBV12-4; J gene: TRBJ1-2; D gene: -; CDR3 DNA: TGTGCCAGCAGTTTACCCGGGACCTTCTATGGCTACACCTTC; CDR3 protein: CASSLPGTFYGYTF
clone size: few; V gene: TRBV2; J gene: TRBJ2-1; D gene: -; CDR3 DNA: TGTGCCAGCAGCGACACCTTGCCCAAGTTCTTC; CDR3 protein: CASSDTLPKFF
clone size: -; V gene: TRBV7-9; J gene: TRBJ2-7; D gene: TRBD2; CDR3 DNA: TGTGCCAGCAGCAGAGGTCGCGGGAGCTCCTACGAGCAGTACTTC; CDR3 protein: CASSRGRGSSYEQYF
clone size: -; V gene: TRBV7-9; J gene: TRBJ2-5; D gene: -; CDR3 DNA: TGTGCCAGCAGCTTATTGTTAAACCAAGAGACCCAGTACTTC; CDR3 protein: CASSLLLNQETQYF
clone size: few; V gene: TRBV28; J gene: TRBJ1-5; D gene: -; CDR3 DNA: TGTGCCAGCAGTTTGTGGAACTTAGCGAGCAATCAGCCCCAGCATTTT; CDR3 protein: CASSLWNLASNQPQHF
clone size: -; V gene: TRBV10-3; J gene: TRBJ2-3; D gene: -; CDR3 DNA: TGTGCCATCAGCGACGAGTTAGAGAACACAGATACGCAGTATTTT; CDR3 protein: CAISDELENTDTQYF